These T cell receptor beta chains were read from a single sample in a study of shared clonotypes between healthy human individuals. TCRdb's table, derived via immunoSEQ multiplex PCR, lists solely in-frame clones and lacks some. The repertoire holds 100,000 to 120,000 clones, with about 63% as singletons. The sequenced sample was memory CD8+ T cells sorted from blood. The source is a woman in her 30s in good health. The CDR3 runs from the conserved cysteine through the conserved F or W. The D gene is left open where the match is weak. The size field is filled for only some rows; it gives once, few, many or a size class.

14	TRBV21-1	TRBJ1-1	NA	NA	TGTGCCAGCAGCCTAGTGCGGGGGGCGACTGAAGCTTTCTTT	CASSLVRGATEAFF
12	TRBV30	TRBJ2-5	NA	TRBD2	TGTGCCTGGAACGGGAGGTCGAAGACCCAGTACTTC	CAWNGRSKTQYF
16	TRBV7-8	TRBJ2-7	once	TRBD1	TGTGCCAGCAGCTTGGGACAGGTGGGGAGCTCCTACGAGCAGTACTTC	CASSLGQVGSSYEQYF
16	TRBV9	TRBJ1-2	NA	NA	TGTGCCAGCAGCGGGTGGCGATTGTCGGACAACTATGGCTACACCTTC	CASSGWRLSDNYGYTF
14	TRBV7-9	TRBJ2-3	NA	TRBD2	TGTGCCAGCAGCTCTAGCGGGAGTAGAAATACGCAGTATTTT	CASSSSGSRNTQYF
13	TRBV11-2	TRBJ2-7	few	NA	TGTGCCAGCAGCTACCTCAACCCTTACGAGCAGTACTTC	CASSYLNPYEQYF
17	TRBV28	TRBJ2-7	NA	NA	TGTGCCAGCAGTCTTCGAATGACGTCACTAATACCCTACGAGCAGTACTTC	CASSLRMTSLIPYEQYF
19	TRBV5-6	TRBJ2-7	NA	TRBD2	TGTGCCAGCAGCTTGGGGGCAGCGCCGGCGGGAGACCACTCCTACGAGCAGTACTTC	CASSLGAAPAGDHSYEQYF
12	TRBV7-9	TRBJ2-7	NA	NA	TGTGCCAGCAGCCGTGACAGTTTCGAGCAGTACTTC	CASSRDSFEQYF
14	TRBV5-1	TRBJ2-3	NA	TRBD2	TGCGCCAGCAGCCATAGCGGGAGTGCAGATACGCAGTATTTT	CASSHSGSADTQYF
10	TRBV7-9	TRBJ2-3	NA	NA	TGTGCCAGCGTGGCAGGGACGCAGTATTTT	CASVAGTQYF
14	TRBV11-2	TRBJ2-1	NA	TRBD2	TGTGCCAGCTTGCCAGCGGGAGTTTACAATGAGCAGTTCTTC	CASLPAGVYNEQFF
14	TRBV29-1	TRBJ2-1	NA	TRBD2	TGCAGCGTTGCTGGGACTAGCGTATATAATGAGCAGTTCTTC	CSVAGTSVYNEQFF
13	TRBV2	TRBJ2-1	NA	TRBD2	TGTGCCAGCAGTCTCCGGGATTCGGGGGGGCAGTTCTTC	CASSLRDSGGQFF
13	TRBV6-4	TRBJ2-3	NA	NA	TGTGCCAGCAGTATAAAGGACACAGATACGCAGTATTTT	CASSIKDTDTQYF
12	TRBV19	TRBJ1-4	NA	TRBD1	TGTGCCAGTAGTGGAGAACAGGGGCGACTGTTTTTT	CASSGEQGRLFF
16	TRBV28	TRBJ1-2	NA	NA	TGTGCCAGCAGTTTTCAAGGACAGAGAACTAACTATGGCTACACCTTC	CASSFQGQRTNYGYTF
14	TRBV28	TRBJ1-4	NA	NA	TGTGCCAGCAGATCACAGGGAACTAATGAAAAACTGTTTTTT	CASRSQGTNEKLFF
12	TRBV30	TRBJ2-3	once	NA	TGTGCCTGGACAGGGTTGGCAGATACGCAGTATTTT	CAWTGLADTQYF
15	TRBV11-2	TRBJ2-7	NA	NA	TGTGCCAGCAGCCCGTCACTTGGGAGCTCCTACGAGCAGTACTTC	CASSPSLGSSYEQYF
16	TRBV7-8	TRBJ2-7	few	NA	TGTGCCAGCAGCTTAGCCCAGGACCAATTCTCATTCGAGCAGTACTTC	CASSLAQDQFSFEQYF
13	TRBV7-9	TRBJ2-7	many	NA	TGTGCCACGAGGAGGGACAGCGACTACGAGCAGTACTTC	CATRRDSDYEQYF
18	TRBV4-2	TRBJ2-3	NA	NA	TGTGCCAGCAGCCCCAGCTTAGGACAGCCCTTGAGCACAGATACGCAGTATTTT	CASSPSLGQPLSTDTQYF
15	TRBV4-1	TRBJ2-5	NA	TRBD2	TGCGCCAGCAGCCTTCTAGCGGGGGGGTCAGAGACCCAGTACTTC	CASSLLAGGSETQYF
17	TRBV16	TRBJ2-1	few	TRBD2	TGTGCCAGCAGCCAATCGTTGGCTAGCGGAGACTTCAATGAGCAGTTCTTC	CASSQSLASGDFNEQFF
16	TRBV4-2	TRBJ2-1	many	NA	TGTGCCAGCAGCCAAGAGCGGGGAAGCTCCTACAATGAGCAGTTCTTC	CASSQERGSSYNEQFF
12	TRBV27	TRBJ2-7	once	TRBD2	TGTGCCAGCCGCGGGGGCTCCTACGAGCAGTACTTC	CASRGGSYEQYF
13	TRBV6-1	TRBJ2-7	medium-sized	NA	TGTGCCAGCAATACCGGGGAGACAAACGAGCAGTACTTC	CASNTGETNEQYF
16	TRBV29-1	TRBJ2-3	NA	TRBD2	TGCAGCGTGAGGGCTAGCGGGAGTTGGGGCACAGATACGCAGTATTTT	CSVRASGSWGTDTQYF
13	TRBV29-1	TRBJ2-5	NA	NA	TGCAGCGTTGAAGAAACTAGTGGAGAGACTCAGTACTTC	CSVEETSGETQYF
16	TRBV28	TRBJ2-2	NA	NA	TGTGCCAGCAGTCCCCAATGGAAGGCGAACACCGGGGAGCTGTTTTTT	CASSPQWKANTGELFF
14	TRBV27	TRBJ1-4	NA	NA	TGTGCCAGCGGGTACAGGAAAAGGAATGAAAAACTGTTTTTT	CASGYRKRNEKLFF
13	TRBV28	TRBJ1-3	NA	NA	TGTGCCAGTACCGAGATCTCTGGAAACACCATATATTTT	CASTEISGNTIYF
18	TRBV4-2	TRBJ2-7	NA	TRBD2	TGTGCCAGCAGCCAAGAGGGGACTAGCGGGAGGTTCCCCTACGAGCAGTACTTC	CASSQEGTSGRFPYEQYF
17	TRBV28	TRBJ1-5	NA	TRBD1	TGTGCCAGCACCACTGGGCAGGGGGCCAGTCGCAATCAGCCCCAGCATTTT	CASTTGQGASRNQPQHF
16	TRBV11-2	TRBJ2-3	NA	TRBD1	TGTGCCAGCAGCTTATTGGGACAGGGGAGCACAGATACGCAGTATTTT	CASSLLGQGSTDTQYF
15	TRBV25-1	TRBJ1-4	NA	TRBD1	TGTGCCAGCAGTAACCCCCGGACAGGGGGCGAAAAACTGTTTTTT	CASSNPRTGGEKLFF
13	TRBV11-2	TRBJ2-7	medium-sized	NA	TGTGCCAGCAGCTTAGGTCCAAACTACGAGCAGTACTTC	CASSLGPNYEQYF
13	TRBV5-6	TRBJ2-1	NA	NA	TGTGCCACCTCGTGGCAGGACCACAATGAGCAGTTCTTC	CATSWQDHNEQFF
15	TRBV27	TRBJ2-7	NA	TRBD2	TGTGCCAGCAGTTTAAGTCTAGCGGGGATGTACGAGCAGTACTTC	CASSLSLAGMYEQYF
16	TRBV7-9	TRBJ2-7	NA	NA	TGTGCCACCCAGAGTCCAAACCCGGGACAACCTTACGAGCAGTACTTC	CATQSPNPGQPYEQYF
12	TRBV28	TRBJ1-1	NA	NA	TGTGCCAGCAGCCGGGGGGGCACTGAAGCTTTCTTT	CASSRGGTEAFF
16	TRBV15	TRBJ2-7	once	TRBD2	TGTGCCACCAGCAGAGGAGGACTAGCGGGGTCCTACGAGCAGTACTTC	CATSRGGLAGSYEQYF
13	TRBV19	TRBJ2-7	NA	NA	TGTGCCAGTAGCCCCGGGGGGCTGGTCGAGCAGTACTTC	CASSPGGLVEQYF
16	TRBV28	TRBJ2-2	NA	NA	TGTGCCAGCAGTTTATGGACGGGGGTGAACACCGGGGAGCTGTTTTTT	CASSLWTGVNTGELFF
18	TRBV5-6	TRBJ2-7	NA	NA	TGTGCCAGCAGCTTGCGCAGGCGGGATGGCCGCAGGTCCTACGAGCAGTACTTC	CASSLRRRDGRRSYEQYF
11	TRBV30	TRBJ1-2	NA	NA	TGTGCCTGGCAGGGCGAAGGTGGCTACACCTTC	CAWQGEGGYTF
15	TRBV21-1	TRBJ2-2	NA	NA	TGTGCCAGCAGCAAAGCATTGGAAGGGCCCGGGGAGCTGTTTTTT	CASSKALEGPGELFF
11	TRBV20-1	TRBJ1-1	NA	NA	TGCAGTGCTAGGGTGAACACTGAAGCTTTCTTT	CSARVNTEAFF
15	TRBV28	TRBJ2-3	NA	TRBD2	TGTGCCAGCAGTTTAGACGGGAGGTTGCCAGATACGCAGTATTTT	CASSLDGRLPDTQYF
13	TRBV7-2	TRBJ1-2	NA	TRBD1	TGTGCCAGCAGCATAGGGACAGGCTATGGCTACACCTTC	CASSIGTGYGYTF
15	TRBV6-1	TRBJ2-7	few	TRBD1	TGTGCCAGCAGTGTACTTCTCGGACAGGCAAGCGAGCAGTACTTC	CASSVLLGQASEQYF
17	TRBV7-9	TRBJ2-7	NA	TRBD2	TGTGCCAGCAGCTCAGGACTAGCGGGAGACCACTCCTACGAGCAGTACTTC	CASSSGLAGDHSYEQYF